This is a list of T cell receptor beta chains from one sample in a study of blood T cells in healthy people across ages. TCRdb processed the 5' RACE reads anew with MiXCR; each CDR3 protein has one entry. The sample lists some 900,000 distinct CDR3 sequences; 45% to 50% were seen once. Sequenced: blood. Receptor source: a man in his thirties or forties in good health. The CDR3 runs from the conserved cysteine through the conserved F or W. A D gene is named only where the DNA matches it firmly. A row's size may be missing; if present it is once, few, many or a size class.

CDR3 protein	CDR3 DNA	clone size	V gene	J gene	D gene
CSATLVSGANVLTF	TGCAGCGCTACGCTGGTCTCTGGGGCCAACGTCCTGACTTTC	NA	TRBV29-1	TRBJ2-6	NA
CASGLAGGNRETQYF	TGTGCCAGCGGACTAGCGGGGGGGAATCGAGAGACCCAGTACTTC	NA	TRBV2	TRBJ2-5	TRBD2
CASSLDRGDWYEQYF	TGTGCCAGCAGCCTAGACAGGGGGGATTGGTATGAGCAGTACTTC	NA	TRBV7-2	TRBJ2-5	TRBD1
CASSEAVGQGFFTDTQYF	TGTGCCAGCAGTGAAGCTGTTGGGCAGGGATTCTTCACAGATACGCAGTATTTT	few	TRBV6-1	TRBJ2-3	NA
CASSLGGGTSRSHNEQFF	TGTGCCAGCAGTTTAGGCGGGGGGACTAGCCGGTCCCACAATGAGCAGTTCTTC	NA	TRBV28	TRBJ2-1	TRBD2
CASSFTGTPSNQPQHF	TGTGCCAGCAGTTTTACCGGGACACCTAGCAATCAGCCCCAGCATTTT	few	TRBV27	TRBJ1-5	NA
CASSLGGGEAFF	TGTGCCAGCAGCTTAGGAGGCGGGGAAGCTTTCTTT	few	TRBV7-6	TRBJ1-1	NA
CAISNEPGTSGAYEQYF	TGTGCCATCAGTAACGAACCAGGGACTAGCGGGGCCTACGAGCAGTACTTC	few	TRBV10-3	TRBJ2-7	TRBD2
CASSEGPDGREQFF	TGTGCCAGCAGTGAAGGCCCGGATGGACGTGAGCAGTTCTTC	NA	TRBV6-4	TRBJ2-1	NA
CSARDGGAIDTQYF	TGCAGTGCTAGAGACGGGGGGGCAATAGATACGCAGTATTTT	NA	TRBV20-1	TRBJ2-3	TRBD2
CASSPTGGRFETQYF	TGTGCCAGCAGCCCCACCGGGGGGCGCTTCGAGACCCAGTACTTC	NA	TRBV28	TRBJ2-5	NA
CASSLATGGNYEQYF	TGTGCCAGCAGCTTAGCAACGGGGGGGAACTACGAGCAGTACTTC	many	TRBV7-6	TRBJ2-7	TRBD2
CASSGGERSSYNEQFF	TGTGCCAGCAGTGGTGGGGAAAGGAGCTCCTACAATGAGCAGTTCTTC	few	TRBV6-1	TRBJ2-1	NA
CASSSDRGLNEQFF	TGTGCCTCCTCGTCGGACAGGGGGCTAAATGAGCAGTTCTTC	NA	TRBV11-1	TRBJ2-1	TRBD1
CATSRDMGGRSEAFF	TGTGCCACCAGCAGAGATATGGGAGGAAGGTCTGAAGCTTTCTTT	NA	TRBV15	TRBJ1-1	NA
CASSSLLGASDEQFF	TGTGCCAGCAGTTCCCTTCTGGGGGCAAGCGATGAGCAGTTCTTC	few	TRBV27	TRBJ2-1	NA
CASSRRDLAVYNEQYF	TGTGCCAGCAGCCGCCGAGATCTAGCGGTGTACAATGAGCAGTACTTC	NA	TRBV4-2	TRBJ2-7	TRBD2
CASSLGRGQYTF	TGTGCCAGCAGTTTGGGCAGGGGGCAGTACACCTTC	few	TRBV12-3/TRBV12-4	TRBJ1-2	TRBD1